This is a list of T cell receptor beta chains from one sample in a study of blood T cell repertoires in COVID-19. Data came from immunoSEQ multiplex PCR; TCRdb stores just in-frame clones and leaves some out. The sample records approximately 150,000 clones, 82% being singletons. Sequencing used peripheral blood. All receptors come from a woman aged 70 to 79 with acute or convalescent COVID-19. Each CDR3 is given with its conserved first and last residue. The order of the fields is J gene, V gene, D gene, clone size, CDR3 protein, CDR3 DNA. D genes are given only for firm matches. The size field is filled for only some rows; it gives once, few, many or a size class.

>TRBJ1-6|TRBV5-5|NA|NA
CASSLGSTGTSGSPLHF
TGTGCCAGCAGCTTGGGCTCAACCGGGACTTCGGGATCACCCCTCCACTTT
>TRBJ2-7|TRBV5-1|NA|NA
CASSKGTRGLEQYF
TGCGCCAGCAGCAAAGGGACTAGGGGGCTCGAGCAGTACTTC
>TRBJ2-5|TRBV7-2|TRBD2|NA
CASSISGGYQETQYF
TGTGCCAGCAGCATTAGCGGGGGGTACCAAGAGACCCAGTACTTC
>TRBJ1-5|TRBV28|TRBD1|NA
CASSTPPGQVRPYSNQPQHF
TGTGCCAGCAGTACTCCGCCGGGACAGGTACGCCCTTATAGCAATCAGCCCCAGCATTTT
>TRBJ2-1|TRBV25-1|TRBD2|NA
CASQFRLAGDDEQFF
TGTGCCAGCCAATTCCGACTAGCGGGAGACGATGAGCAGTTCTTC
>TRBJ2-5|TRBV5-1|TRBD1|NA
CASSYIWGQGAGETQYF
TGCGCCAGCAGCTATATATGGGGACAGGGGGCCGGAGAGACCCAGTACTTC
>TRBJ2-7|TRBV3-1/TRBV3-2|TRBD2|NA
CASSHRPSGDEQYF
TGTGCCAGCAGCCACAGGCCTAGCGGTGACGAGCAGTACTTC
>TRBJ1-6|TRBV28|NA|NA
CASSFPPGVGDSYNSPLHF
TGTGCCAGCAGTTTCCCCCCAGGGGTGGGGGACTCCTATAATTCACCCCTCCACTTT
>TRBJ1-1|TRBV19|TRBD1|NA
CASSSGDSQMDTEAFF
TGTGCCAGTAGTTCCGGGGACAGCCAAATGGACACTGAAGCTTTCTTT
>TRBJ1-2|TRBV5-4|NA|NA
CASSFGMNNYGYTF
TGTGCCAGCAGCTTCGGGATGAATAACTATGGCTACACCTTC
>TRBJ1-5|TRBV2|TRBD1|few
CASSGQAWQPQHF
TGTGCCAGCAGCGGACAGGCTTGGCAGCCCCAGCATTTT